These 21 T cell receptor beta chains originate from one sample sequenced in a study of shared clonotypes between healthy human individuals (dated by TCRdb to the early 2020s). Library creation used the immunoSEQ multiplex PCR assay. In its TCRdb copy, this immuneACCESS table keeps in-frame sequences only and misses some clones. Where compared with another copy, unresolved V genes explain less than half of these, and the others have no known cause. The sample table shows 1.4 million or so clones, and 98% are seen once. The ten largest clones add up to approximately 0.38% of the sample. Sequenced input: naive CD4+ T cells sorted from blood. The cell subset or site tag for this specimen amounts to: CD45RA+ positively selected. These receptors were taken from a man in his thirties or forties in good health.

The chain recombines TRBV11-2 with TRBJ2-1; 10 bases line up with TRBD2. Germline V gene sequence: CDR1 SGHAT, CDR2 FQNNGV. The CDR3 loop spans 15 amino acids. The J segment lost 8 bases and the V segment lost 5 bases, leaving 9 bases of the junction unmatched. CDR3 nucleotide sequence: TGTGCCAGCAGCCCCCCTAGCGGGAGTAGTTATGAGCAGTTCTTC. It translates to CASSPPSGSSYEQFF.

The chain links TRBV5-4 to TRBJ1-5; TRBD1 might be the D (6 bases). CDR1 SGHNT and CDR2 YYREEE come from the germline V gene (reference sequence). V lost 3 bases and J lost 4, with 11 bases in between. The CDR3 length is 14 residues. This chain's CDR3 is CASSSQGSNQPQHF. The CDR3 bases are TGTGCCAGCAGCTCACAGGGAAGTAATCAGCCCCAGCATTTT.

This rearrangement joins TRBV5-5 to TRBJ2-5, with D unclear. V shed 3 bases and J shed 6 bases, with 18 bases lying between them. CDR3 size: 15 residues. The V gene's germline CDR1 is SGHKS and CDR2 YYEKEE (reference sequence). CDR3 protein: CASSSLTQSFKTQYF. The CDR3 DNA sequence: TGTGCCAGCAGCTCCCTAACGCAGAGTTTTAAGACCCAGTACTTC.

V and J are TRBV7-9 and TRBJ2-7, with 8 positions matching TRBD1. Looked up from germline, CDR1 is SEHNR and CDR2 is FQNEAQ (reference sequence). Losses at the gene ends were 8 bases for V and 3 bases for J; bases not matched to a gene: 9. The CDR3 has 14 residues. CDR3 sequence: CASGRQGKGYEQYF. The DNA for the CDR3 is TGTGCCAGCGGTCGACAGGGGAAAGGCTACGAGCAGTACTTC. Combining the CDR3 with reference TRBV7-9 and TRBJ2-7 gives the whole variable domain DTGVSQNPRHKITKRGQNVTFRCDPISEHNRLYWYRQTLGQGPEFLTYFQNEAQLEKSRLLSDRFSAERPKGSFSTLEIQRTEQGDSAMYLCASGRQGKGYEQYFGPGTRLTVT.

As DNA, the CDR3 is TGTGCCAGCACTCACACATACTACGAGCAGTACTTC. Its protein product is CASTHTYYEQYF. The V and J genes are TRBV28 and TRBJ2-7; D gene unclear. The CDR3 length is 12 residues. V was cut by 7 bases and J by 3 bases, with 10 bases left in between. The germline V gene has CDR1 MDHEN and CDR2 SYDVKM. The full variable domain, its missing parts supplied by reference TRBV28 and TRBJ2-7, is DVKVTQSSRYLVKRTGEKVFLECVQDMDHENMFWYRQDPGLGLRLIYFSYDVKMKEKGDIPEGYSVSREKKERFSLILESASTNQTSMYLCASTHTYYEQYFGPGTRLTVT.

The chain employs TRBV9 and TRBJ2-7; D unresolved. The CDR3 is 13 residues long. Germline CDR1 SGDLS, CDR2 YYNGEE. Between the trimmed V and J ends, which lost 4 bases and 4 bases, there was a span of 12 bases. The CDR3 coding sequence is TGTGCCAGCAGCCCAGAGGAATCTTACGAGCAGTACTTC. Encoded protein: CASSPEESYEQYF.

The chain recombines TRBV4-1 with TRBJ1-5; the D is unclear. Germline CDR1 is MGHRA and CDR2 is YSYEKL. CDR3 length: 18 residues. V was clipped by 2 bases and J by 1 base, with 18 bases between them. CDR3 region: CASSQSTAGEVSNQPQHF. The CDR3 nucleotides read TGCGCCAGCAGCCAAAGTACGGCAGGTGAAGTAAGCAATCAGCCCCAGCATTTT.

The genes are TRBV28 and TRBJ2-7, with D uncertain. Germline V gene lookup returns CDR1 MDHEN and CDR2 SYDVKM. The germline V and J ends were trimmed by 3 bases and 0 bases, with 9 bases remaining between them. The CDR3 has 14 amino acids. The CDR3 spells CASSFWRPSYEQYF. The CDR3 bases are TGTGCCAGCAGTTTTTGGCGGCCCTCCTACGAGCAGTACTTC.

This clone was observed a single time. The J gene is TRBJ2-2, the V gene TRBV2; 7 nucleotides match TRBD2. Per germline, CDR1 SNHLY and CDR2 FYNNEI. The length of the CDR3 is 15 residues. The V and J ends lost 6 bases and 6 bases, in that order; junction bases with no gene match: 10. CDR3: CASSDRDYVAGELFF. CDR3 bases: TGTGCCAGCAGCGATCGGGACTATGTGGCCGGGGAGCTGTTTTTT.

The chain employs TRBV29-1 and TRBJ2-2, with 13 bases matching TRBD2. This CDR3 has 14 residues. CDR1 is SQVTM, CDR2 ANQGSEA, per germline. V lost 6 bases, J lost 6 bases, and 4 bases stayed unmatched. The chain's CDR3 is CSVAGLAGPGELFF. DNA of the CDR3: TGCAGCGTCGCGGGACTAGCGGGACCCGGGGAGCTGTTTTTT.

The chain is built from TRBV30 and TRBJ1-1, with 9 bases fitting TRBD1. Germline V lookup: CDR1 GTSNPN, CDR2 SVGIG (reference sequence). CDR3 size: 16 residues. J lost 4 bases, V lost 2 bases, and 11 bases had no gene match. The CDR3 spells CAWSIRTGGAGTEAFF. The CDR3 DNA sequence: TGTGCCTGGAGTATCCGTACAGGGGGCGCGGGCACTGAAGCTTTCTTT.

The chain employs TRBV28 and TRBJ2-7; D gene uncertain. In germline, CDR1 is MDHEN, CDR2 SYDVKM. The germline V and J ends were trimmed by 2 bases and 9 bases, with 23 bases remaining between them. CDR3 length: 16 amino acids. The CDR3 reads CASSLRAGPSGPRQYF. CDR3 sequence (DNA): TGTGCCAGCAGTTTACGCGCCGGGCCATCGGGCCCTAGGCAGTACTTC.

The rearrangement uses TRBV27 and TRBJ2-5; TRBD1 is a possible D gene (6 bases). Germline V lookup: CDR1 MNHEY, CDR2 SMNVEV (reference sequence). The ends were cut back, 6 bases at V and 6 bases at J, with 17 bases in the middle. The length of the CDR3 is 14 residues. CDR3 protein: CASSDRSRGKTQYF. The CDR3 DNA reads as TGTGCCAGCAGCGACAGGTCGAGGGGTAAGACCCAGTACTTC.

The V gene is TRBV28, the J gene TRBJ1-5; the D is unclear. V was pared by 5 bases and J by 7 bases, with 12 bases between. Germline values: CDR1 MDHEN, CDR2 SYDVKM. The CDR3 has 13 amino acids. The CDR3 DNA is TGTGCCAGCAGTCCCCCCCCAGAGCAGCCCCAGCATTTT. Translated: CASSPPPEQPQHF.

The chain is built from TRBV6-6 and TRBJ2-5, with D perhaps matching TRBD1 (6 bases). This CDR3 has 15 residues. Trimming left V 6 bases short and J 5 bases short, with 19 bases between. The germline gives CDR1 MNHNY, CDR2 SVGAGI (reference sequence). CDR3 in DNA: TGTGCCAGCAGACCTAGTCGGGTCACAGGGGAGACCCAGTACTTC. Protein: CASRPSRVTGETQYF.

J is TRBJ1-1 and V is TRBV9; 8 bases fit TRBD1. V gave up 0 bases and J gave up 1 base; unmatched junction bases: 5. The germline CDR1 and CDR2 sequences are SGDLS and YYNGEE. CDR3 length: 16 residues. CDR3 coding DNA: TGTGCCAGCAGCGTAGGACCCGACAGGGGGAACACTGAAGCTTTCTTT. It specifies CASSVGPDRGNTEAFF.

In its sample, this clone was seen once. V gene TRBV6-5 combines with J gene TRBJ1-1; D is unresolved. In germline, CDR1 is MNHEY, CDR2 SVGAGI. Trimming removed 4 bases from V and 4 bases from J, with 4 bases in between. CDR3 size: 11 residues. CDR3 nucleotides: TGTGCCAGCAGTTTCTTCACTGAAGCTTTCTTT. This translates into CASSFFTEAFF.

The chain links TRBV9 to TRBJ2-5; D call uncertain. V lost 0 bases to trimming and J lost 4 bases, with 10 bases between them. The CDR3 contains 14 residues. The germline CDR1 and CDR2 sequences are SGDLS and YYNGEE. CDR3 sequence reads: CASSVGIAGETQYF. CDR3 nucleotide sequence: TGTGCCAGCAGCGTAGGGATCGCAGGAGAGACCCAGTACTTC.

V gene TRBV5-4 combines with J gene TRBJ2-3; a possible D gene is TRBD1 (6 bases). Trimming removed 2 bases at V and 0 bases at J, with 16 bases between. The CDR3 spans 17 residues. In germline, CDR1 is SGHNT, CDR2 YYREEE (reference sequence). The CDR3 coding sequence is TGTGCCAGCAGCTTATGGAACAGGGATCCTAGCACAGATACGCAGTATTTT. This codes for CASSLWNRDPSTDTQYF.

The chain carries TRBV28 and TRBJ2-1; D not certain. Germline CDR1 MDHEN, CDR2 SYDVKM. Trimming took off 6 bases at V and 0 bases at J, with 12 bases between the two ends. This CDR3 has 15 residues. CDR3 protein: CASRLLKSSYNEQFF. CDR3 DNA sequence: TGTGCCAGCAGATTACTTAAGAGCTCCTACAATGAGCAGTTCTTC. Variable domain in full (rest from reference TRBV28 and TRBJ2-1): DVKVTQSSRYLVKRTGEKVFLECVQDMDHENMFWYRQDPGLGLRLIYFSYDVKMKEKGDIPEGYSVSREKKERFSLILESASTNQTSMYLCASRLLKSSYNEQFFGPGTRLTVL.

This sequence joins TRBV9 and TRBJ1-3, with D possibly being TRBD1 (6 bases). Between the trimmed V and J ends, which lost 3 bases and 2 bases, there was a span of 9 bases. The length of the CDR3 is 14 residues. Germline lookup yields CDR1 SGDLS and CDR2 YYNGEE. This CDR3 is CASSAEGAGNTIYF. In DNA, the CDR3 is TGTGCCAGCAGCGCCGAGGGGGCTGGAAACACCATATATTTT. The full variable domain, completed using reference TRBV9 and TRBJ1-3, is DSGVTQTPKHLITATGQRVTLRCSPRSGDLSVYWYQQSLDQGLQFLIQYYNGEERAKGNILERFSAQQFPDLHSELNLSSLELGDSALYFCASSAEGAGNTIYFGEGSWLTVV.